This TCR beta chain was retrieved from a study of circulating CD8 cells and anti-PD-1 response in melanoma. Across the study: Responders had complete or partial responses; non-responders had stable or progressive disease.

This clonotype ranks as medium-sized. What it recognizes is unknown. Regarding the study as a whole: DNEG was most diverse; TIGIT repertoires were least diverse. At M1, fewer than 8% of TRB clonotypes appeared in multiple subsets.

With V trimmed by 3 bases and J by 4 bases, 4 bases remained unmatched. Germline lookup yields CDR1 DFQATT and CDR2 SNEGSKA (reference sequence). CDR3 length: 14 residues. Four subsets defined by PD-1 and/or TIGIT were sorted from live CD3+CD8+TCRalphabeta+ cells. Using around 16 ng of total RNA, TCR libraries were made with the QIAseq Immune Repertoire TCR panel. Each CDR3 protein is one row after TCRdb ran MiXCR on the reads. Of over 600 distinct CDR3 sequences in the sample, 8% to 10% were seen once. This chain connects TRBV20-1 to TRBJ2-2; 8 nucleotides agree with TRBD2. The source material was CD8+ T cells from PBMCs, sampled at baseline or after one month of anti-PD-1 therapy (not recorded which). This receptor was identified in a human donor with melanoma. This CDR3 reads CSARQRGFTGELFF. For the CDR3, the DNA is TGCAGTGCTAGGCAGCGGGGGTTCACCGGGGAGCTGTTTTTT.